Sequencing of this T cell receptor (beta chain) was carried out in a study of blood T cell repertoires in COVID-19. In the authors' workflow: The assay estimated nucleated cells by amplifying reference gene primers. Clones were read by immunoSEQ multiplex PCR, and TCRdb kept only the in-frame ones, dropping some. V and J calls and clone size come straight from that table; D and trimming were deduced from the DNA. The repertoire holds approximately 290,000 clones, approximately 83% seen once, with roughly 4% in the top ten. The CDR3 sequence is 13 residues long. Germline lookup yields CDR1 GTSNPN and CDR2 SVGIG (reference sequence). V was clipped by 6 bases and J by 5 bases; unmatched bases: 7. Recovery among Cohort 3 donors was established by two negative PCRs, clearance, or symptom resolution.

The clonotype was recovered from a woman in her twenties or thirties who had recovered from COVID-19. This chain links TRBV30 with TRBJ2-1, with TRBD1 matching 7 bases. Specimen: PBMCs or T cells enriched from blood (not recorded which). CDR3 protein: CACSGTENNEQFF. The CDR3 nucleotides are TGTGCCTGCTCCGGGACAGAGAACAATGAGCAGTTCTTC. Filled out from reference TRBV30 and TRBJ2-1, the complete variable domain reads SQTIHQWPATLVQPVGSPLSLECTVEGTSNPNLYWYRQAAGRGLQLLFYSVGIGQISSEVPQNLSASRPQDRQFILSSKKLLLSDSGFYLCACSGTENNEQFFGPGTRLTVL.